This T cell receptor (beta chain) derives from a study of T cell repertoires in cytomegalovirus infection. Overall study context: The authors used CMV epitopes that were HLA-C-restricted (recently identified) and HLA-B-restricted (well studied). Public signatures in TCR beta pointed to CMV infection and matching HLA type. Whole-study results and caveats: Across the ex vivo response, the dominant clonotypes were HLA-C-restricted CMV-specific TCR beta clonotypes.

Of note for this clonotype: Its antigen is currently unknown.

One entry per CDR3 protein results from TCRdb running MiXCR on the reads. The repertoire holds about 890,000 distinct CDR3 sequences, with approximately 31% as singletons. The clonotype comes from a human donor in good health (CMV status not recorded). Some clones in this sample may be carry-over from other donors' samples. The sequencing used cultured CD8+ T cells from PBMCs, collected from culture after CMV antigen stimulation.

The CDR3 sequence: CASSLKAGGREQFF. The CDR3 DNA follows: TGTGCCAGTAGTCTCAAAGCGGGGGGGCGGGAGCAGTTCTTC. V is TRBV19 and J is TRBJ2-1; 10 bases line up with TRBD2. Germline CDR1 is LNHDA and CDR2 is SQIVND (reference sequence). The CDR3 consists of 14 residues. Germline trimming cut 5 bases from V and 10 bases from J; bases unmatched to any gene: 8.